This TCR beta chain was identified during a study of PD-1 blockade in classical Hodgkin lymphoma. TCRdb keeps only in-frame clones here, not all; method: immunoSEQ multiplex PCR. This sample has 4,000 to 6,000 clones, with approximately 92% found just once. This sample's time point: newly diagnosed, previously untreated cHL patient sample. Thawed PBMCs underwent magnetic negative selection to obtain purified CD8+ T cells. CDR3 size: 14 residues. Germline-derived CDR1 and CDR2 are GTSNPN and SVGIG (reference sequence). V was pared by 0 bases and J by 1 base, with 7 bases between. The clonotype was recovered from a human donor with classical Hodgkin lymphoma. Sequenced material: CD8+ T cells from blood. V gene TRBV30 combines with J gene TRBJ1-5; D remains ambiguous. The chain's CDR3 is CAWSVLGSNQPQHF. CDR3 bases: TGTGCCTGGAGTGTGTTGGGAAGCAATCAGCCCCAGCATTTT.